The source of this T cell receptor (beta chain) is a study of T cell responses to AZD1222 COVID-19 vaccine (dated by TCRdb to about 2021). Regarding the research as a whole: Because spike-specific TCR depth and breadth did not differ between the two schedules, AZD1222 recipients who got a second dose at roughly 4 weeks were pooled with those who got a second dose at roughly 12 weeks. TCR sequencing was performed for approximately 240 trial participants, of whom some 200 were given two doses of AZD1222 and around 26 were given two doses of MenACWY control vaccine. Trial participants were enrolled into age subgroups of 18-55, 56-69 and 70-plus years, which contained approximately 150, 28 and 58 TCR-sequenced participants, respectively.

This sample's time point label indicates: baseline before first vaccination. Vaccinee samples came from UK trials COV001 and COV002, including a single-blind randomized controlled phase 2/3 trial of AZD1222 (ChAdOx1 nCoV-19) in healthy adults. For TCRbeta chain sequencing, PBMC samples were collected from trial participants at day 0 and at day 28 after the second dose. This clone occurred once. What antigen it recognizes has not been identified. The sample holds no much larger clone one base away, and base qualities are not on file. The CDR3 regions of human TCRbeta chains were subjected to immunosequencing. As for the authors' bioinformatics: TCRs in the repertoires were matched against a reference library of SARS-CoV-2-specific TCRs that had been generated with the MIRA antigen-specificity platform. Breadth meant the fraction of unique TCRs that were SARS-CoV-2-associated, whereas depth meant the fraction of total T cells that were SARS-CoV-2-associated. Each spike-specific TCR was assigned to its reactive spike region and to a CD4 or CD8 class using the MIRA data. Log10-transformed breadth and depth values were compared by one-way ANOVA with Sidak's multiple comparisons tests. In its TCRdb copy, this immuneACCESS table keeps in-frame sequences only and misses some clones. Where compared with another copy, unresolved V genes explain less than half of these, and the others have no known cause. V and J calls and clone size are as listed in that table; D and trimming were resolved from the DNA. For this sample there are 100,000 to 150,000 clones; about 90% appear just once. In total, the top ten clones hold under 9.5% of the sample.

Sequences SGHTA (CDR1) and FQGTGA (CDR2) are obtained from the germline V gene. The CDR3 starts with the cysteine, ends with the phenylalanine, and has 13 residues. Only the CDR3 portion is preserved as DNA: 39 bases, with reading frame beginning at the first base. V is cut by 5 bases and J by 6 bases, and the space between the germline ends is 8 bases. What the authors observed across the whole study: Vaccine-associated CD4 TCRs spanned the whole spike protein, with dominant responses in regions 160-218 and 743-854. Only a handful of AZD1222 recipients were SARS-CoV-2 seropositive at baseline, limiting conclusions about previously exposed vaccinees. The 56-69-year group was small, and its depth increase did not reach significance, likely because of low power. Because no samples from the day 14 peak response were available, repertoires could be characterized only after the peak T cell response. Most participants were white British and females outnumbered males, and the authors suggested that clonal diversity may have been underestimated. After two AZD1222 doses, spike-specific TCR breadth and depth were significantly higher than at day 0 and than in MenACWY recipients. Reportedly, almost half of the unique spike-specific TCRs recognized epitopes lying outside the regions that are mutated in the B.1.351 and B.1.1.7 variants.

Material: peripheral blood, obtained on day 0 of AZD1222 vaccination. The TCR was taken from an adult in good health. Here the chain combines TRBV7-3 and TRBJ1-6, with the D gene uncertain. The base sequence is TGTGCCAGCAGCCCCCAGAGTAATTCACCCCTCCACTTT. Its protein product is CASSPQSNSPLHF.